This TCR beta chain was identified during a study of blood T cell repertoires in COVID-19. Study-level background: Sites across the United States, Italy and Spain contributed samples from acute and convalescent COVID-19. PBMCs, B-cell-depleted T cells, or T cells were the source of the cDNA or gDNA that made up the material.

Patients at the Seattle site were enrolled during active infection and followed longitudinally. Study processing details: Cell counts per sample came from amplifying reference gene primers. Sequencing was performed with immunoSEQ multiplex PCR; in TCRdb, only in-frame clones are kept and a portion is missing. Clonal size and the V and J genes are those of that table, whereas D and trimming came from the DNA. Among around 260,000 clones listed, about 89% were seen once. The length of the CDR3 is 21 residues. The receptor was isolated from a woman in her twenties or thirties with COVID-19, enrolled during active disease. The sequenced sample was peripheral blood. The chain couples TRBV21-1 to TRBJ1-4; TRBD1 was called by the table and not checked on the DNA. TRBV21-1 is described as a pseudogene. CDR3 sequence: CASSQYYDRDRLLPTNERLFF. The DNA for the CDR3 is TGTGCCAGCAGCCAATACTATGACCGGGACAGACTCCTCCCAACTAATGAAAGACTGTTTTTT.